This entry is about one T cell receptor beta chain. This specimen belongs to a study of blood T cell repertoires in COVID-19. Study information: Samples taken during acute and convalescent COVID-19 were collected in the United States, Italy and Spain. Sources were T cells, B-cell-depleted T cells, or PBMCs; the material itself was cDNA or gDNA.

CDR1 is MNHEY, CDR2 SVGAGI, per germline. Losses at the gene ends were 5 bases for V and 6 bases for J; bases not matched to a gene: 3. This CDR3 is built from 15 residues. Per the authors' pipeline: Reference gene primer amplification yielded estimated nucleated cell counts. Using immunoSEQ multiplex PCR, the repertoire was profiled, and TCRdb retains in-frame clones only, with some absent. The D gene and trimming were derived from the DNA, and the V and J assignments and clone size from that table. The table shows over 150,000 clones, with roughly 88% occurring only once. The chain employs TRBV6-5 and TRBJ2-2; TRBD2 aligns across 13 bases. The TCR sequence derives from a human donor in a cohort sampled during active COVID-19. Source material: peripheral blood. The DNA for the CDR3 is TGTGCCAGCAGTCCTACTAGCGGGAGGGCCGGGGAGCTGTTTTTT. This gives the protein CASSPTSGRAGELFF.